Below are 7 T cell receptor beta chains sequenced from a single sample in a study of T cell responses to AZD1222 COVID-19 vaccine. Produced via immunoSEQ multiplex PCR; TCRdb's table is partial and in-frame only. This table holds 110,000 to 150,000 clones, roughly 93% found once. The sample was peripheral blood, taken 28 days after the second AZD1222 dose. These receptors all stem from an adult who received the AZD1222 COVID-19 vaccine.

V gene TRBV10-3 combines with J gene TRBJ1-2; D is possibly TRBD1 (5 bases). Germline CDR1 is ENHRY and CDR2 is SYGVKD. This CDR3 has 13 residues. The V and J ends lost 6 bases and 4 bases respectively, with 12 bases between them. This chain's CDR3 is CAIRPGGGYGYTF. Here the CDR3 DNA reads TGTGCCATCAGGCCGGGGGGGGGCTATGGCTACACCTTC.

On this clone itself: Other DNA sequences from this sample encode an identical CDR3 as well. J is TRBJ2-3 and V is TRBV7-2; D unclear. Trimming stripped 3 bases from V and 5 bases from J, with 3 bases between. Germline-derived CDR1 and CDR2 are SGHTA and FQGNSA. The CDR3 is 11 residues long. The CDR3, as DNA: TGTGCCAGCAGCTTGAAAGATACGCAGTATTTT. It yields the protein CASSLKDTQYF.

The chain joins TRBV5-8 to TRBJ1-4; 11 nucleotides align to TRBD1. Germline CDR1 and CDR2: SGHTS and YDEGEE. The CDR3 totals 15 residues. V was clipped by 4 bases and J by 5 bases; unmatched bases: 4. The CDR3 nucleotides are TGTGCCAGCAGCGGAGGGACAGGGGGGAATGAAAAACTGTTTTTT. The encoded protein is CASSGGTGGNEKLFF. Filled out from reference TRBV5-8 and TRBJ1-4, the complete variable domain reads EAGVTQSPTHLIKTRGQQATLRCSPISGHTSVYWYQQALGLGLQFLLWYDEGEERNRGNFPPRFSGRQFPNYSSELNVNALELEDSALYLCASSGGTGGNEKLFFGSGTQLSVL.

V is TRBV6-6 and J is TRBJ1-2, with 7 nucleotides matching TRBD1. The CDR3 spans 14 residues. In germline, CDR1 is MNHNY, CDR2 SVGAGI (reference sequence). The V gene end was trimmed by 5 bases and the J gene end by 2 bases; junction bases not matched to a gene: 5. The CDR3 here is CASSGGGANYGYTF. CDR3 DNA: TGTGCCAGCAGTGGAGGGGGCGCAAACTATGGCTACACCTTC.

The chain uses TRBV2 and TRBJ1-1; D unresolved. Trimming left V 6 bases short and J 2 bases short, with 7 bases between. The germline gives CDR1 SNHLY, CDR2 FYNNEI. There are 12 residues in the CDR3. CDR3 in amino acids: CASSVQNTEAFF. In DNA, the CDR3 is TGTGCCAGCAGCGTCCAAAACACTGAAGCTTTCTTT.

The CDR3 region is CASSSGGTARAPLHF. CDR3 coding DNA: TGTGCCAGCAGTTCAGGAGGGACCGCGAGGGCACCCCTCCACTTT. This chain uses TRBV27 with TRBJ1-6, with TRBD1 as a possible D gene (5 bases). Per germline, CDR1 MNHEY and CDR2 SMNVEV (reference sequence). Trimming removed 4 bases at V and 11 bases at J, with 18 bases between. CDR3 size: 15 residues.

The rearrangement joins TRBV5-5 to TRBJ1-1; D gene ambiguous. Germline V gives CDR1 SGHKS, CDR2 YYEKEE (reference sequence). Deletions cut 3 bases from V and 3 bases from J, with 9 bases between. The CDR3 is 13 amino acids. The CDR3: CASSYTGDTEAFF. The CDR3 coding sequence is TGTGCCAGCAGCTATACGGGAGACACTGAAGCTTTCTTT.